This passage covers 27 T cell receptor beta chains from one sample sequenced in a study of response to subunit inactivated influenza vaccine. TCRdb passed the RT-PCR reads through MiXCR, listing each CDR3 protein once. This sample has around 520,000 distinct CDR3 sequences, with approximately 12% found just once. This material consisted of PBMCs from blood, taken on the day of vaccination. These receptors were obtained from a man aged 45-60 years who received an inactivated influenza vaccine.

This clonotype was seen only a few times. The chain employs TRBV10-3 and TRBJ2-3; maybe TRBD1 (5 bases). The germline V gene has CDR1 ENHRY and CDR2 SYGVKD. Trimming left V 3 bases short and J 4 bases short, with 14 bases between. The CDR3 runs to 15 residues. As DNA, the CDR3 is TGTGCCATCAGTGAATGGCAGGGCGAGGCAGATACGCAGTATTTT. As protein: CAISEWQGEADTQYF.

This clonotype turned up a few times. The rearrangement joins TRBV20-1 to TRBJ1-6; D remains ambiguous. V gave up 0 bases and J gave up 6 bases, with 12 bases separating them. The CDR3 has 15 amino acids. Germline CDR1 and CDR2: DFQATT and SNEGSKA (reference sequence). The CDR3 here is CSAREHGLTNSPLHF. CDR3 nucleotides: TGCAGTGCTAGAGAGCACGGACTTACTAATTCACCCCTCCACTTT.

J is TRBJ1-1 and V is TRBV12-3 or TRBV12-4; D perhaps matches TRBD1 (5 bases). The CDR3 contains 16 residues. The V gene lost 6 bases and the J gene lost 0 bases, with 17 bases spanning the gap. In DNA form, the CDR3 reads TGTGCCAGCAGCCTAAGGGGCCGGGGGATGAACACTGAAGCTTTCTTT. Residues: CASSLRGRGMNTEAFF.

There are a few counts of this clonotype. The V and J genes are TRBV5-1 and TRBJ2-3; maybe TRBD2 (5 bases). The CDR3 runs 13 residues. Germline V gene lookup returns CDR1 SGHRS and CDR2 YFSETQ. Trimming took 2 bases from V and 11 from J, leaving 15 bases between them. Here the CDR3 reads CASSLRFSVLQYF. In DNA, the CDR3 is TGCGCCAGCAGCTTACGATTTAGCGTCTTGCAGTATTTT.

This clonotype was picked up many times. The chain has TRBV27 and TRBJ2-2, with D possibly TRBD2 on 5 matching bases. Per the germline V gene, CDR1 is MNHEY and CDR2 is SMNVEV (reference sequence). The CDR3 spans 14 residues. Trimming left V 7 bases short and J 2 bases short, with 11 bases between. CDR3 region: CASKAAGNTGELFF. The DNA of the CDR3 is TGTGCCAGCAAAGCCGCGGGCAACACCGGGGAGCTGTTTTTT.

The V and J genes are TRBV6-2 or TRBV6-3 and TRBJ2-1; D remains unclear. This CDR3 region has 15 residues. V was cut by 5 bases and J by 4 bases, with 15 bases left in between. Germline CDR1 reads MNHEY; CDR2 reads SVGEGT. The CDR3 coding sequence is TGTGCCAGCAGTCCATATGGCGGAAATTACAATGAGCAGTTCTTC. It encodes CASSPYGGNYNEQFF.

CDR3 region: CASRTSGISYNEQFF. Written as DNA, the CDR3 is TGTGCCAGCAGGACTAGCGGGATCTCCTACAATGAGCAGTTCTTC. This chain links TRBV11-2 with TRBJ2-1, with 11 nucleotides matching TRBD2. The germline V gene has CDR1 SGHAT and CDR2 FQNNGV. V shed 6 bases and J 0 bases; nucleotides not matched to a gene: 1. The length of the CDR3 is 15 residues. Combining the CDR3 with reference TRBV11-2 and TRBJ2-1 gives the whole variable domain EAGVAQSPRYKIIEKRQSVAFWCNPISGHATLYWYQQILGQGPKLLIQFQNNGVVDDSQLPKDRFSAERLKGVDSTLKIQPAKLEDSAVYLCASRTSGISYNEQFFGPGTRLTVL.

This clonotype was detected a few times. V gene TRBV18 combines with J gene TRBJ1-2, with a tentative D call TRBD1 (5 bases). The germline V and J ends were trimmed by 0 bases and 0 bases, with 14 bases remaining between them. The germline gives CDR1 KGHSH, CDR2 LQKENI. CDR3 length equals 17 residues. The CDR3 here is CASSPPGSGDPNYGYTF. The CDR3 DNA follows: TGTGCCAGCTCACCACCGGGTTCGGGGGACCCTAACTATGGCTACACCTTC.

V gene TRBV7-9 combines with J gene TRBJ2-1, with D uncertain. Germline V gives CDR1 SEHNR, CDR2 FQNEAQ (reference sequence). The CDR3 runs 15 residues. The V gene lost 5 bases and the J gene lost 9 bases, with 20 bases spanning the gap. CDR3 region: CASSLDLGTTSEQFF. Written as DNA, the CDR3 is TGTGCCAGCAGCCTAGACCTCGGCACGACGAGTGAGCAGTTCTTC.

This clonotype was seen a handful of times. It is unclear where the CDR3 begins or ends on the DNA, so no DNA is shown, and the CDR3 is as TCRdb lists it. The V call is TRBV27, the J call TRBJ2-1; TRBD1, the table's D call, was not compared with the DNA. The germline V gene has CDR1 MNHEY and CDR2 SMNVEV (reference sequence). A total of 15 residues make up the CDR3, ends included. The CDR3 spells CASSFGDGAVDEQFF.

This clonotype was seen more than once but under ten times. CDR3 DNA: TGTGCCAGCAGTGAATCGGTCGTAGGGCGCGAGCAGTACTTC. Protein product: CASSESVVGREQYF. V and J are TRBV6-1 and TRBJ2-7; D call uncertain. V lost 2 bases, J lost 6 bases, and 14 bases lay in between. Germline CDR1 MNHNS, CDR2 SASEGT. This CDR3 region has 14 residues.

Ten or more counts support this clonotype. The chain joins TRBV29-1 to TRBJ2-2; D unclear. The CDR3 sequence is 14 residues long. The V gene's germline CDR1 is SQVTM and CDR2 ANQGSEA. V shed 4 bases and J shed 4 bases, with 13 bases lying between them. CDR3 residues: CSVGLKLGTGELFF. CDR3 nucleotide sequence: TGCAGCGTTGGATTGAAGTTGGGCACCGGGGAGCTGTTTTTT.

This clonotype was seen only a few times. The chain employs TRBV30 and TRBJ1-1; 7 nucleotides match TRBD1. This CDR3 is built from 14 residues. The germline gives CDR1 GTSNPN, CDR2 SVGIG (reference sequence). The CDR3 loop is CAHTGVTLNTEAFF. The CDR3 bases are TGTGCGCACACAGGGGTTACATTGAACACTGAAGCTTTCTTT.

The rearrangement joins TRBV14 to TRBJ2-1, with 9 nucleotides matching TRBD2. The CDR3 contains 16 residues. The germline V gene has CDR1 SGHDN and CDR2 FVKESK. V gave up 1 base and J gave up 3 bases; unmatched junction bases: 4. CDR3 sequence: CASSQGLAGFYNEQFF. In DNA, the CDR3 is TGTGCCAGCAGCCAAGGGCTAGCGGGATTCTACAATGAGCAGTTCTTC.

The rearrangement joins TRBV10-2 to TRBJ2-7, with 8 bases identical to TRBD2. Trimming took 4 bases from V and 5 from J; bases not matched to a gene: 7. The germline gives CDR1 WSHSY, CDR2 SAAADI. The CDR3 covers 14 residues. DNA for the CDR3: TGCGCCAGCAGTGCGTCGGGACTAGTAAACGAGCAGTACTTC. Translating gives CASSASGLVNEQYF.

There are many counts of this clonotype. The chain combines TRBV30 with TRBJ2-3; 8 nucleotides agree with TRBD2. The V gene end was trimmed by 3 bases and the J gene end by 1 base; junction bases not matched to a gene: 9. CDR1 and CDR2 (germline): GTSNPN, SVGIG (reference sequence). This CDR3 comprises 16 residues. The CDR3 reads CAWSFPGLGGTDTQYF. CDR3 DNA sequence: TGTGCCTGGAGCTTTCCGGGACTAGGGGGCACAGATACGCAGTATTTT.

DNA of the CDR3: TGCAGTGCTAGAGAACACGGGACAGGCTGGTACGAGCAGTACTTC. Amino acids: CSAREHGTGWYEQYF. The V and J genes are TRBV20-1 and TRBJ2-7; 8 bases are a match to TRBD1. This CDR3 has 15 amino acids. CDR1 is DFQATT, CDR2 SNEGSKA, per germline (reference sequence). J gave up 4 bases and V 0 bases, and 8 bases lay outside the gene matches.

In its sample, this clonotype was seen a few times. V gene TRBV12-3 or TRBV12-4 combines with J gene TRBJ2-5; 9 nucleotides agree with TRBD1. This CDR3 is 15 amino acids long. Trimming took 5 bases from V and 2 from J; bases not matched to a gene: 6. This CDR3 is CASSEGDREQETQYF. The CDR3 nucleotides read TGTGCCAGCAGTGAGGGGGACAGGGAACAAGAGACCCAGTACTTC.

For the CDR3, the DNA is TGTGCCAGCAGTTTGAGACAGGGGGCCACAGATACGCAGTATTTT. Its protein product is CASSLRQGATDTQYF. This rearrangement joins TRBV12-3 or TRBV12-4 to TRBJ2-3, with 10 nucleotides matching TRBD1. The CDR3 covers 15 residues. The V gene end was trimmed by 3 bases and the J gene end by 2 bases; junction bases not matched to a gene: 2.

This clonotype was seen a handful of times. V and J are TRBV6-4 and TRBJ2-1; 12 nucleotides agree with TRBD2. CDR1 is MRHNA and CDR2 is SNTAGT in the germline V gene. The junction had 20 bases not matched to a gene; V was cut back by 5 bases and J by 9 bases. This CDR3 is 19 amino acids long. CDR3 nucleotide sequence: TGTGCCAGCAGTCCCAGCCCCTCTTCTAGCGGGGGGGCCTACGGTGAGCAGTTCTTC. Translated, it gives CASSPSPSSSGGAYGEQFF.

This clonotype showed up many times. The rearrangement uses TRBV28 and TRBJ1-5; 8 bases align to TRBD1. The germline CDR1 and CDR2 sequences are MDHEN and SYDVKM. This CDR3 has 18 residues. V was clipped by 4 bases and J by 2 bases; unmatched bases: 13. CDR3 nucleotides: TGTGCCAGCAGTTCCCCCGGCAGGGGGCGAGCCGGCAATCAGCCCCAGCATTTT. It encodes CASSSPGRGRAGNQPQHF.

The chain combines TRBV3-1 with TRBJ2-7; D remains unclear. Deletions cut 11 bases from V and 2 bases from J, with 22 bases between. The CDR3 is 15 amino acids. Germline values: CDR1 LGHDT, CDR2 YNNKEL (reference sequence). In nucleotides, the CDR3 is TGTGCCTCCAGCCAGCAGGTGTCTTTGACCTACGAGCAGTACTTC. This codes for CASSQQVSLTYEQYF.

This clonotype was seen at least ten times. The CDR3 here is CASSLEQGASYEQYF. CDR3 coding DNA: TGCGCCAGCAGCTTGGAACAGGGGGCCAGCTACGAGCAGTACTTC. This chain connects TRBV5-1 to TRBJ2-7, with TRBD1 identical over 9 bases. The CDR3 is made up of 15 amino acids. Germline CDR1 and CDR2: SGHRS and YFSETQ. The junction had 4 bases not matched to a gene; V was cut back by 0 bases and J by 3 bases.

This clonotype was detected a few times. The rearrangement links TRBV4-3 to TRBJ2-2, with TRBD1 as a possible D gene (5 bases). The CDR3 consists of 15 residues. Germline lookup yields CDR1 LGHNA and CDR2 YSLEER. The V end lost 1 base, the J end lost 5 bases, and 11 bases lay between the germline ends. The CDR3 here is CASSQVKGMTGELFF. DNA for the CDR3: TGCGCCAGCAGCCAAGTAAAGGGGATGACCGGGGAGCTGTTTTTT.

This clonotype was counted only a few times. This sequence joins TRBV10-3 and TRBJ2-1; D may be TRBD2 (6 bases). V was pared by 11 bases and J by 4 bases, with 15 bases between. The CDR3 covers 13 residues. Per germline, CDR1 ENHRY and CDR2 SYGVKD. Written as DNA, the CDR3 is TGTGCCGCGACCGGGGACTGGTACAATGAGCAGTTCTTC. Its protein product is CAATGDWYNEQFF.

The genes are TRBV10-3 and TRBJ2-1; D not resolved. V lost 4 bases and J lost 8, with 9 bases in between. Germline CDR1 reads ENHRY; CDR2 reads SYGVKD. The CDR3 runs to 12 residues. This CDR3 reads CAISGVAHEQFF. The DNA for the CDR3 is TGTGCCATCAGTGGGGTGGCCCATGAGCAGTTCTTC.

This clonotype was detected ten times or more. The chain links TRBV3-1 to TRBJ1-1; unclear D gene. The CDR3 consists of 14 residues. The V end was cut by 3 bases, the J end by 1 base, with 9 bases between. Germline V CDR1 and CDR2: LGHDT, YNNKEL (reference sequence). The CDR3 bases are TGTGCCAGCAGCCACCTAGGAGGGAACACTGAAGCTTTCTTT. Translating gives CASSHLGGNTEAFF. The whole variable domain, remainder taken from reference TRBV3-1 and TRBJ1-1, is DTAVSQTPKYLVTQMGNDKSIKCEQNLGHDTMYWYKQDSKKFLKIMFSYNNKELIINETVPNRFSPKSPDKAHLNLHINSLELGDSAVYFCASSHLGGNTEAFFGQGTRLTVV.